The 26 T cell receptor beta chains below come from one sample, sequenced in a study of a mutant IDH1 vaccine in newly diagnosed glioma. Only in-frame clones appear in the TCRdb table, and some are missing; sequencing was by immunoSEQ multiplex PCR. Of 25,000 to 35,000 clones listed, more than 75% are singletons. The antigens of these receptors remain unknown. The time point: week 23, last vaccination. The investigators gave 300 ug of mutant IDH1 20-mer peptide in each vaccine dose, together with topical imiquimod. This specimen was PBMCs, taken from a glioma patient whose treatment included an IDH1 peptide vaccine. These receptor sequences come from a man aged 35 to 55 with glioma.

The chain uses TRBV4-1 and TRBJ1-5; D is unresolved. Per germline, CDR1 MGHRA and CDR2 YSYEKL. V was cut by 2 bases and J by 0 bases, with 8 bases left in between. This CDR3 spans 15 amino acids. CDR3 in amino acids: CASSQTLTSNQPQHF. The CDR3 region has the DNA TGCGCCAGCAGCCAAACTCTGACTAGCAATCAGCCCCAGCATTTT.

CDR3 amino acids: CASSPRWRGADEQYF. DNA for the CDR3: TGCGCCAGCAGCCCCCGATGGCGGGGGGCGGACGAGCAGTACTTC. J is TRBJ2-5 and V is TRBV4-3; 8 bases line up with TRBD2. The end of the DNA is better explained by TRBJ2-7, so the J call may be wrong. The germline CDR1 and CDR2 sequences are LGHNA and YSLEER. The CDR3 length is 15 residues.

This rearrangement joins TRBV30 to TRBJ1-3; D not certain. Germline V lookup: CDR1 GTSNPN, CDR2 SVGIG (reference sequence). The CDR3 runs to 14 residues. V shed 0 bases and J shed 3 bases, with 9 bases lying between them. The chain's CDR3 is CAWSVRGSGNTIYF. The CDR3 region has the DNA TGTGCCTGGAGTGTTCGGGGTAGTGGAAACACCATATATTTT. Together with reference TRBV30 and TRBJ1-3, the CDR3 gives the full variable domain: SQTIHQWPATLVQPVGSPLSLECTVEGTSNPNLYWYRQAAGRGLQLLFYSVGIGQISSEVPQNLSASRPQDRQFILSSKKLLLSDSGFYLCAWSVRGSGNTIYFGEGSWLTVV.

The chain employs TRBV28 and TRBJ2-5, with 8 bases aligning to TRBD2. The germline V gene encodes CDR1 MDHEN and CDR2 SYDVKM. Trimming took 6 bases from V and 5 from J; bases not matched to a gene: 11. CDR3 length equals 15 residues. The CDR3 region is CASSGAGVGQETQYF. CDR3 DNA sequence: TGTGCCAGCAGCGGAGCGGGGGTGGGTCAGGAGACCCAGTACTTC.

The CDR3 DNA reads TGTGCCAGCAGCCCCGGCCCTAATGAAAAACTGTTTTTT. It encodes CASSPGPNEKLFF. The rearrangement joins TRBV7-3 to TRBJ1-4, with D uncertain. Looked up from germline, CDR1 is SGHTA and CDR2 is FQGTGA. V dropped 5 bases and J dropped 3 bases, with 7 bases sitting between them. The CDR3 contains 13 residues.

V is TRBV5-1 and J is TRBJ1-3; 8 nucleotides match TRBD1. V gave up 5 bases and J gave up 4 bases; unmatched junction bases: 8. CDR3 length equals 15 residues. Germline V gene data show CDR1 as SGHRS and CDR2 as YFSETQ. As DNA, the CDR3 is TGCGCCAGCAGTAGGACAGGGCCTAAGGGAAACACCATATATTTT. Amino acids: CASSRTGPKGNTIYF. Complete variable domain (other parts from reference TRBV5-1 and TRBJ1-3): KAGVTQTPRYLIKTRGQQVTLSCSPISGHRSVSWYQQTPGQGLQFLFEYFSETQRNKGNFPGRFSGRQFSNSRSEMNVSTLELGDSALYLCASSRTGPKGNTIYFGEGSWLTVV.

This clone was recorded a few times. This chain joins TRBV6-5 and TRBJ2-1; 9 bases fit TRBD2. CDR1 is MNHEY, CDR2 SVGAGI, per germline. The trim removed 6 bases at V and 3 bases at J, leaving 3 bases unmatched. The CDR3 runs to 14 residues. The CDR3 spells CASRASGDYNEQFF. As DNA, the CDR3 is TGTGCCAGCAGGGCTAGCGGGGACTACAATGAGCAGTTCTTC.

The CDR3, as DNA: TGTGCCAGCAGCTTCAAACAGGGTCTTCCCTTCGTCGAGCAGTACGTC. Its translation: CASSFKQGLPFVEQYV. The rearrangement uses TRBV5-4 and TRBJ2-7; D is possibly TRBD1 (6 bases). The germline CDR1 and CDR2 sequences are SGHNT and YYREEE (reference sequence). The CDR3 has 16 residues. V was cut by 2 bases and J by 6 bases, with 21 bases left in between.

This sequence joins TRBV2 and TRBJ2-7, with D tentatively TRBD1 or TRBD2 (5 bases each). The CDR3 runs 13 residues. The germline V gene has CDR1 SNHLY and CDR2 FYNNEI. V lost 7 bases and J 2 bases, leaving 12 bases between the germline ends. The CDR3 DNA follows: TGTGCCAGCAAAGGGGACGTAACCTACGAGCAGTACTTC. This encodes CASKGDVTYEQYF.

This clone was seen a handful of times. At one end, the junction sequence differs from germline, possibly due to a read error. The chain carries TRBV7-7 and TRBJ2-2, with D unresolved. CDR3 length: 13 residues. Per germline, CDR1 SSHAT and CDR2 FNYEAQ (reference sequence). CDR3 DNA: TGTGCTAGCAGTCCTGCCGTGGCCGGGGAGCTGTTTTTT. Its translation: CASSPAVAGELFF.

The V call is TRBV7-8, the J call TRBJ2-3, with D possibly being TRBD2 (6 bases). This CDR3 region has 17 residues. Germline CDR1 SGHVS, CDR2 FQNEAQ. The V end lost 5 bases, the J end lost 4 bases, and 22 bases lay between the germline ends. The CDR3 sequence: CASSHYDWGEESDTQYF. CDR3 in DNA: TGTGCCAGCAGCCATTACGATTGGGGGGAGGAATCAGATACGCAGTATTTT.

The DNA of the CDR3 is TGTGCCAGCAGTTACTTGGGACATTCTGAAGCTTTCTTT. Amino acids: CASSYLGHSEAFF. The rearrangement links TRBV6-5 to TRBJ1-1; weak D call: TRBD1 (6 bases). V lost 1 base and J 6 bases, leaving 9 bases between the germline ends. The germline V gene has CDR1 MNHEY and CDR2 SVGAGI. The CDR3 extends over 13 amino acids.

The chain employs TRBV7-8 and TRBJ2-1; D is perhaps TRBD2 (5 bases). The CDR3 length is 17 residues. Germline lookup yields CDR1 SGHVS and CDR2 FQNEAQ. Between the trimmed V and J ends, which lost 4 bases and 2 bases, there was a span of 18 bases. The CDR3 here is CASSSTDRSGPYNEQFF. The DNA for the CDR3 is TGTGCCAGCAGCTCGACGGACCGCAGCGGCCCCTACAATGAGCAGTTCTTC.

In its sample, this clone was seen a few times. The V gene is TRBV6-4, the J gene TRBJ2-6; a possible D gene is TRBD1 (6 bases). Germline V lookup: CDR1 MRHNA, CDR2 SNTAGT. Trimming removed 3 bases at V and 3 bases at J, with 12 bases between. The length of the CDR3 is 16 residues. The CDR3 coding sequence is TGTGCCAGCAGTGATGGACAGTTTAGTGGGGCCAACGTCCTGACTTTC. Encoded protein: CASSDGQFSGANVLTF.

This chain links TRBV5-6 with TRBJ2-5; D not resolved. The germline V gene has CDR1 SGHDT and CDR2 YYEEEE. Trimming took off 0 bases at V and 5 bases at J, with 5 bases between the two ends. The CDR3 spans 12 residues. CDR3 DNA: TGTGCCAGCAGCTTGGGGGTGGAGACCCAGTACTTC. Encoded protein: CASSLGVETQYF.

The V gene is TRBV28, the J gene TRBJ1-2, with 8 bases matching TRBD1. V shed 6 bases, J shed 9 bases, and the junction held 15 bases outside the gene matches. The CDR3 totals 15 residues. Germline CDR1 reads MDHEN; CDR2 reads SYDVKM. This CDR3 reads CASSPLGDGQGRYTF. The CDR3 nucleotides read TGTGCCAGCAGCCCGTTGGGGGATGGACAGGGCCGCTACACCTTC.

The chain couples TRBV1 to TRBJ2-1; the table gives TRBD2 as D, unverified against the DNA. TRBV1 is assigned pseudogene status. There are 13 residues in the CDR3. CDR3 region: CTSSQIVAGEQFF. CDR3 in DNA: TGCACCAGCAGCCAGATTGTCGCGGGTGAGCAGTTCTTC.

This chain links TRBV13 with TRBJ2-3, with TRBD1 matching over 8 bases. Trimming removed 3 bases from V and 6 bases from J; junction bases left unmatched: 5. The CDR3 spans 14 residues. Looked up from germline, CDR1 is PRHDT and CDR2 is FYEKMQ (reference sequence). The CDR3 spells CASSLGTGQDTQYF. The CDR3 nucleotides read TGTGCCAGCAGCTTGGGGACAGGACAGGATACGCAGTATTTT.

V is TRBV4-2 and J is TRBJ2-1, with a tentative D call TRBD1 (6 bases). The CDR3 covers 17 residues. Trimming left V 0 bases short and J 3 bases short, with 15 bases between. Germline V gives CDR1 LGHNA, CDR2 YNFKEQ. The CDR3 region is CASSQDLNRDRYNEQFF. As DNA, the CDR3 is TGTGCCAGCAGCCAAGATCTGAACAGGGACCGCTACAATGAGCAGTTCTTC.

The gene calls are TRBV18 and TRBJ2-3, with D possibly matching TRBD2 (5 bases). V was shortened by 3 bases and J by 4 bases, with 14 bases between the two germline ends. Looked up from germline, CDR1 is KGHSH and CDR2 is LQKENI. This CDR3 is built from 15 residues. DNA of the CDR3: TGTGCCAGCTCACCCTCGGGGTCCCGGGCAGATACGCAGTATTTT. This encodes CASSPSGSRADTQYF.

This sequence joins TRBV18 and TRBJ1-4; D not resolved. CDR1 KGHSH and CDR2 LQKENI come from the germline V gene. Between the trimmed V and J ends, which lost 6 bases and 7 bases, there was a span of 12 bases. The CDR3 length is 13 residues. CDR3 sequence reads: CASSTELSEKLFF. The CDR3 DNA is TGTGCCAGCTCCACAGAGTTGTCTGAAAAACTGTTTTTT.

The chain recombines TRBV7-3 with TRBJ2-1; D may be TRBD2 (5 bases). The CDR3 sequence is 14 residues long. The germline V gene encodes CDR1 SGHTA and CDR2 FQGTGA. Deletions cut 2 bases from V and 6 bases from J, with 11 bases between. CDR3 sequence: CASSLGRVPNEQFF. The CDR3 DNA reads TGTGCCAGCAGCTTAGGGCGGGTCCCCAATGAGCAGTTCTTC.

V gene TRBV30 combines with J gene TRBJ2-1, with TRBD2 identical over 9 bases. The CDR3 covers 13 residues. Germline loops: CDR1 GTSNPN, CDR2 SVGIG (reference sequence). Trimming took 0 bases from V and 13 from J; bases not matched to a gene: 7. The CDR3 is CAWSVSGGLGQFF. The CDR3 DNA reads TGTGCCTGGAGTGTAAGCGGGGGGTTAGGACAGTTCTTC.

The chain combines TRBV7-2 with TRBJ2-1; D is unresolved. This CDR3 contains 13 residues. Trimming shortened V by 6 bases and J by 4 bases, and 10 bases separated the two germline ends. Germline V CDR1 and CDR2: SGHTA, FQGNSA. The CDR3 region is CASRNQAYNEQFF. In nucleotides, the CDR3 is TGTGCCAGCAGGAACCAGGCTTACAATGAGCAGTTCTTC.

The rearrangement links TRBV7-9 to TRBJ1-3; D is ambiguous. Germline CDR1 and CDR2: SEHNR and FQNEAQ (reference sequence). The CDR3 is made up of 16 amino acids. V dropped 5 bases and J dropped 1 base, with 15 bases sitting between them. CDR3 protein: CASSPAPAGSGNTIYF. The CDR3 DNA sequence: TGTGCCAGCAGCCCCGCACCAGCGGGATCTGGAAACACCATATATTTT. Together with reference TRBV7-9 and TRBJ1-3, the CDR3 gives the full variable domain: DTGVSQNPRHKITKRGQNVTFRCDPISEHNRLYWYRQTLGQGPEFLTYFQNEAQLEKSRLLSDRFSAERPKGSFSTLEIQRTEQGDSAMYLCASSPAPAGSGNTIYFGEGSWLTVV.

In its sample, this clone is medium-sized. Here the CDR3 reads CASESGTTYEQYF. DNA for the CDR3: TGTGCCAGCGAATCCGGGACCACCTACGAGCAGTACTTC. The chain carries TRBV6-5 and TRBJ2-7; D possibly uses TRBD1 or TRBD2 (5 bases each). Germline lookup yields CDR1 MNHEY and CDR2 SVGAGI. Trimming shortened V by 8 bases and J by 2 bases, and 13 bases separated the two germline ends. CDR3 length equals 13 residues.